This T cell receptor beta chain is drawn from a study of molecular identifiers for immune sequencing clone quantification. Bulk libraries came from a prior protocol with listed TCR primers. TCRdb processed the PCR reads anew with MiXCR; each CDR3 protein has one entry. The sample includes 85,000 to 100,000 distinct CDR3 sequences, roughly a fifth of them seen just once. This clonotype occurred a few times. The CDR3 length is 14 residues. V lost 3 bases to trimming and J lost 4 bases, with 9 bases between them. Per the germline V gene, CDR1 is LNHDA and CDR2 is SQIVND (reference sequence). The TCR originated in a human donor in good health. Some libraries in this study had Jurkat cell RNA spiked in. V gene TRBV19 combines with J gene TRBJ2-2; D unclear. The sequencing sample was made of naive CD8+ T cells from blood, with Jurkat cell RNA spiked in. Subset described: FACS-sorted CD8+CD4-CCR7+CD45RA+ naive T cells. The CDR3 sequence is CASSMTALTGELFF. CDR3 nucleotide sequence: TGTGCCAGTAGTATGACGGCACTCACCGGGGAGCTGTTTTTT. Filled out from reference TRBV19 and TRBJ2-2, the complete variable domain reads DGGITQSPKYLFRKEGQNVTLSCEQNLNHDAMYWYRQDPGQGLRLIYYSQIVNDFQKGDIAEGYSVSREKKESFPLTVTSAQKNPTAFYLCASSMTALTGELFFGEGSRLTVL.